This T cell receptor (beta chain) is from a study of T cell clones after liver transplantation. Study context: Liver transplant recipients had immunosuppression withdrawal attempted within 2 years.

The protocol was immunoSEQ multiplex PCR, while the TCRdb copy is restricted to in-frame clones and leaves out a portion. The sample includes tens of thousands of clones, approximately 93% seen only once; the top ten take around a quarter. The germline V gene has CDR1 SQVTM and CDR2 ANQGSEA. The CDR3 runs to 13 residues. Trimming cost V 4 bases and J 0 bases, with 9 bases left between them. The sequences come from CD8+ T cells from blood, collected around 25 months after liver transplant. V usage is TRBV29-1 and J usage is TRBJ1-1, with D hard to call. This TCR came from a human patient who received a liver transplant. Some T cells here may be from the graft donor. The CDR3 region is CSVVWQMNTEAFF. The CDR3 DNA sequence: TGCAGCGTTGTTTGGCAGATGAACACTGAAGCTTTCTTT.